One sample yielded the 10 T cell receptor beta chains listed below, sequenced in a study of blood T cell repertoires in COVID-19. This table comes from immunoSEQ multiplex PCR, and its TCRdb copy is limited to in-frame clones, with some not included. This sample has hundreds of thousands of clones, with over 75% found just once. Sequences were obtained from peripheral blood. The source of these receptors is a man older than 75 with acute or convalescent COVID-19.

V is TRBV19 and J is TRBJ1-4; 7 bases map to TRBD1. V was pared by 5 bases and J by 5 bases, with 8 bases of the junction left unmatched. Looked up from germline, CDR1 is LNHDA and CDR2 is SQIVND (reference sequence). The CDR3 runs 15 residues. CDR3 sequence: CASSPAAGGNEKLFF. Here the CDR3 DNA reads TGTGCCAGTAGTCCCGCCGCAGGGGGGAATGAAAAACTGTTTTTT.

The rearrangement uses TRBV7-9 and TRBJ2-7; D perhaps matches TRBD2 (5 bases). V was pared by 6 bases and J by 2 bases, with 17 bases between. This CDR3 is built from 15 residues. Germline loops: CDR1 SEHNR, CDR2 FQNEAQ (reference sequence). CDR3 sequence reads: CASSSEGAGAYEQYF. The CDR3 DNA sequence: TGTGCCAGCAGTTCTGAGGGCGCTGGCGCCTACGAGCAGTACTTC. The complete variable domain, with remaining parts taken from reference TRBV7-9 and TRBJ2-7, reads DTGVSQNPRHKITKRGQNVTFRCDPISEHNRLYWYRQTLGQGPEFLTYFQNEAQLEKSRLLSDRFSAERPKGSFSTLEIQRTEQGDSAMYLCASSSEGAGAYEQYFGPGTRLTVT.

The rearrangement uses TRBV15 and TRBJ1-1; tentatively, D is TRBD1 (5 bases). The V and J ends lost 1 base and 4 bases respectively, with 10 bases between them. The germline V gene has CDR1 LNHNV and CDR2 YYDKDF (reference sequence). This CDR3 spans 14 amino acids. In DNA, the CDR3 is TGTGCCACCAGCAGAGCCAGGGTATCCACTGAAGCTTTCTTT. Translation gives CATSRARVSTEAFF.

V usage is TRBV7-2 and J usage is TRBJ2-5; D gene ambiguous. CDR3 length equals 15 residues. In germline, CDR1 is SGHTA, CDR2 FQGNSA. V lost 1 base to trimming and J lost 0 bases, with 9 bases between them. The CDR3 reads CASSLVQINQETQYF. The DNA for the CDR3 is TGTGCCAGCAGCTTAGTACAGATAAACCAAGAGACCCAGTACTTC.

CDR3 bases: TGCAGCGTTGAAGATCGGGCGGGAGGGAACAATGAGCAGTTCTTC. Amino acid sequence: CSVEDRAGGNNEQFF. The chain couples TRBV29-1 to TRBJ2-1, with 9 bases that match TRBD2. Germline lookup yields CDR1 SQVTM and CDR2 ANQGSEA. The CDR3 has 15 amino acids. The junction had 5 bases not matched to a gene; V was cut back by 0 bases and J by 5 bases.

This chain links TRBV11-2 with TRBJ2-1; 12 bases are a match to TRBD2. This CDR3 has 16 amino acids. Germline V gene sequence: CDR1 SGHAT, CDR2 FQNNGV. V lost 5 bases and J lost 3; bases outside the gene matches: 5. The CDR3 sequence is CASSARLAGVYNEQFF. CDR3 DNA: TGTGCCAGCAGCGCTCGACTAGCGGGGGTCTACAATGAGCAGTTCTTC.

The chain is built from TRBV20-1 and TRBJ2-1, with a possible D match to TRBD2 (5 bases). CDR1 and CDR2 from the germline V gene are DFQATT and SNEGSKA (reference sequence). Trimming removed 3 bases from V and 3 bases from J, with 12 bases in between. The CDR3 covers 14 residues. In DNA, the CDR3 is TGCAGTGCTAGTCAACTAGAGTTCTACAATGAGCAGTTCTTC. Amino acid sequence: CSASQLEFYNEQFF.

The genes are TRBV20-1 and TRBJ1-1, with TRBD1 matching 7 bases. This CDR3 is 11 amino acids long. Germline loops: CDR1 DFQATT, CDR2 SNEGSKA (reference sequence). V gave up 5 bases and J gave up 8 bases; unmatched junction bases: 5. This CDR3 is CSAEGQAEAFF. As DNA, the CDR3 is TGCAGTGCTGAAGGACAGGCGGAAGCTTTCTTT.

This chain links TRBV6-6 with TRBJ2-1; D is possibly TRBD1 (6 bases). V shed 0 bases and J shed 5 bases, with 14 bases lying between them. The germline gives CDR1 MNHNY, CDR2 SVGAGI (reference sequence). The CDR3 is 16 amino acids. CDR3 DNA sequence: TGTGCCAGCAGTTACTCGATTGCGGCAGGGGACAATGAGCAGTTCTTC. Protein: CASSYSIAAGDNEQFF.

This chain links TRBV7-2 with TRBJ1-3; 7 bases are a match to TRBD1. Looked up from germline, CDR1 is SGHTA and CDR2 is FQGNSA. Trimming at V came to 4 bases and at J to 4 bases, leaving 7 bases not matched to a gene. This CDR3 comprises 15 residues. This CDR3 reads CASSWTGADGNTIYF. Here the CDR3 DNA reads TGTGCCAGCAGCTGGACAGGAGCGGACGGAAACACCATATATTTT.